The next 16 T cell receptor beta chains were all read from a single sample in a study of identifying expanded T cells in peripheral blood (dated 2019 in TCRdb). Libraries came from the immunoSEQ multiplex PCR assay. The table was pulled from immuneACCESS by TCRdb, which kept in-frame rearrangements only. Such tables lose some clones; where checked, under half of the loss comes from unresolved V genes, and the rest has no known cause. This sample comprises about 82,000 clones, roughly 90% of them detected only once. Of the sample, roughly 7% falls within the top ten clones. What was sequenced was blood. The receptors here all came from a person between 18 and 75 years old in good health.

DNA of the CDR3: TGTGCCAGCAGCGTAGCGGGGGGTAGGACCGATACGCAGTATTTT. This gives the protein CASSVAGGRTDTQYF. The chain is built from TRBV9 and TRBJ2-3, with 7 nucleotides matching TRBD2. CDR3 length: 15 amino acids. The germline V gene has CDR1 SGDLS and CDR2 YYNGEE. The V gene end was trimmed by 0 bases and the J gene end by 6 bases; junction bases not matched to a gene: 7.

This clone appeared once. This chain connects TRBV18 to TRBJ1-1; 8 nucleotides align to TRBD1. CDR3 length: 15 residues. Unmatched junction bases numbered 5, after V lost 4 bases and J lost 1 base. CDR1 is KGHSH and CDR2 is LQKENI in the germline V gene. The CDR3 DNA sequence: TGTGCCAGCTCACGACAGGGGAATTGGAACACTGAAGCTTTCTTT. Translated, it gives CASSRQGNWNTEAFF.

The chain is built from TRBV5-5 and TRBJ1-5; 8 bases agree with TRBD1. The CDR3 contains 18 residues. Germline trimming cut 4 bases from V and 0 bases from J; bases unmatched to any gene: 12. The germline V gene has CDR1 SGHKS and CDR2 YYEKEE (reference sequence). The CDR3 DNA sequence: TGTGCCAGCAGCCGCGTCGCGGCAGGGGGCTTTAGCAATCAGCCCCAGCATTTT. It translates to CASSRVAAGGFSNQPQHF.

In its sample, this clone was seen a few times. The V call is TRBV18, the J call TRBJ2-7; unclear D gene. Germline-derived CDR1 and CDR2 are KGHSH and LQKENI. The CDR3 loop spans 13 amino acids. V lost 2 bases to trimming and J lost 3 bases, with 8 bases between them. The CDR3 region is CASSPGKVYEQYF. The CDR3 DNA is TGTGCCAGCTCACCAGGGAAGGTCTACGAGCAGTACTTC.

This rearrangement joins TRBV5-6 to TRBJ2-1; TRBD2 aligns across 10 bases. Germline values: CDR1 SGHDT, CDR2 YYEEEE. There are 16 residues in the CDR3. V dropped 0 bases and J dropped 0; count of bases not matched to a gene: 0. The CDR3 is CASSLASGGSYNEQFF. The CDR3 DNA reads as TGTGCCAGCAGCTTGGCTAGCGGGGGCTCCTACAATGAGCAGTTCTTC.

J is TRBJ1-1 and V is TRBV30; D is ambiguous. The CDR3 has 16 amino acids. From germline, CDR1 is GTSNPN and CDR2 SVGIG (reference sequence). The V gene lost 1 base and the J gene lost 2 bases, with 17 bases spanning the gap. This CDR3 is CAWSGPSVRLNTEAFF. DNA for the CDR3: TGTGCCTGGAGTGGGCCCTCGGTCCGTTTAAACACTGAAGCTTTCTTT.

This clone was observed a single time. The chain is built from TRBV29-1 and TRBJ2-1; 12 positions agree with TRBD1. The trim removed 4 bases at V and 7 bases at J, leaving 8 bases unmatched. Per germline, CDR1 SQVTM and CDR2 ANQGSEA. This CDR3 spans 15 amino acids. CDR3 bases: TGCAGCGTTGGCCGGGTGGGACAGGGGGCTAATGAGCAGTTCTTC. It specifies CSVGRVGQGANEQFF.

This clone was seen just once. V is TRBV7-9 and J is TRBJ1-3; D is unclear. V lost 2 bases, J lost 3 bases, and 8 bases lay in between. There are 14 residues in the CDR3. Germline CDR1 is SEHNR and CDR2 is FQNEAQ (reference sequence). The CDR3 region is CASSLSTLGNTIYF. In DNA form, the CDR3 reads TGTGCCAGCAGCTTATCGACACTTGGAAACACCATATATTTT.

This clone was seen once. J is TRBJ1-1 and V is TRBV15; 10 bases agree with TRBD1. Germline lookup yields CDR1 LNHNV and CDR2 YYDKDF (reference sequence). V trimming: 4 bases; J trimming: 5 bases; junction bases outside the gene matches: 7. The length of the CDR3 is 15 residues. The CDR3 is CATSTFGTGDTEAFF. CDR3 bases: TGTGCCACCAGCACCTTCGGGACAGGGGATACTGAAGCTTTCTTT. The full variable domain, its missing parts supplied by reference TRBV15 and TRBJ1-1, is DAMVIQNPRYQVTQFGKPVTLSCSQTLNHNVMYWYQQKSSQAPKLLFHYYDKDFNNEADTPDNFQSRRPNTSFCFLDIRSPGLGDTAMYLCATSTFGTGDTEAFFGQGTRLTVV.

This clone turned up a few times. The gene calls are TRBV7-9 and TRBJ1-5; tentatively, D is TRBD1 (5 bases). V gave up 5 bases and J gave up 2 bases, with 16 bases separating them. This CDR3 spans 16 amino acids. Germline lookup yields CDR1 SEHNR and CDR2 FQNEAQ (reference sequence). The CDR3 is CASSPWTPGGNQPQHF. The CDR3 region has the DNA TGTGCCAGCAGCCCGTGGACACCCGGGGGCAATCAGCCCCAGCATTTT.

This clone was found once. V gene TRBV7-2 combines with J gene TRBJ1-1; D gene unclear. The germline V gene has CDR1 SGHTA and CDR2 FQGNSA. V lost 1 base and J lost 6, with 9 bases in between. The CDR3 runs to 13 residues. Here the CDR3 reads CASSLVGWAEAFF. The CDR3 DNA reads as TGTGCCAGCAGCTTAGTAGGATGGGCTGAAGCTTTCTTT.

The V call is TRBV2, the J call TRBJ2-3; maybe TRBD1 (5 bases). The germline V and J ends were trimmed by 3 bases and 3 bases, with 13 bases remaining between them. In germline, CDR1 is SNHLY, CDR2 FYNNEI. The CDR3 extends over 15 amino acids. For the CDR3, the DNA is TGTGCCAGCAGTGAGACAGTTAGCACGACAGATACGCAGTATTTT. This gives the protein CASSETVSTTDTQYF.

The chain carries TRBV7-6 and TRBJ2-1, with D possibly called TRBD1 or TRBD2 (6 bases each). Germline V gene data show CDR1 as SGHVS and CDR2 as FNYEAQ. V was trimmed by 5 bases and J by 8 bases, leaving 19 bases between them. The CDR3 covers 15 residues. CDR3 bases: TGTGCCAGCAGCCTGGGGGGCCCGGTCTCCCATGAGCAGTTCTTC. It codes for CASSLGGPVSHEQFF. Drawing the rest from reference TRBV7-6 and TRBJ2-1, the complete variable domain is GAGVSQSPRYKVTKRGQDVALRCDPISGHVSLYWYRQALGQGPEFLTYFNYEAQQDKSGLPNDRFSAERPEGSISTLTIQRTEQRDSAMYRCASSLGGPVSHEQFFGPGTRLTVL.

CDR3 DNA sequence: TGTGCCTGGAGTGTACAGGTGGACTCCTACGAGCAGTACTTC. Protein: CAWSVQVDSYEQYF. The chain couples TRBV30 to TRBJ2-7; D is perhaps TRBD1 (5 bases). The length of the CDR3 is 14 residues. CDR1 and CDR2 from the germline V gene are GTSNPN and SVGIG (reference sequence). The V end was cut by 0 bases, the J end by 0 bases, with 9 bases between.

The J gene is TRBJ2-3, the V gene TRBV7-3, with TRBD1 identical over 9 bases. Germline CDR1 is SGHTA and CDR2 is FQGTGA. J lost 4 bases, V lost 5 bases, and 10 bases had no gene match. The CDR3 spans 16 residues. The CDR3 loop reads CASSPRDRVGADTQYF. The CDR3 nucleotides read TGTGCCAGCAGCCCCCGGGACAGGGTGGGGGCAGATACGCAGTATTTT.

V usage is TRBV19 and J usage is TRBJ1-2, with D unresolved. V was cut by 1 base and J by 8 bases, with 20 bases left in between. From germline, CDR1 is LNHDA and CDR2 SQIVND (reference sequence). This CDR3 comprises 16 residues. The CDR3, as DNA: TGTGCCAGTAGTATAGGAGGAAAGGCGGCAGTGCGAGGCTACACCTTC. It yields the protein CASSIGGKAAVRGYTF.